The rows below give T cell receptor beta chains drawn from one sample of a study of T cells in Graves' hyperthyroidism and ophthalmopathy. TCRdb passed the multiplex PCR reads through MiXCR, listing each CDR3 protein once. The data contain about 280,000 distinct CDR3 sequences, about 25% of them singletons. Material for sequencing was blood. Receptor source: a man in his forties with Graves' hyperthyroidism that later progressed to Graves' ophthalmopathy. The CDR3 runs from the conserved cysteine through the conserved F or W. A D gene is named only where the DNA matches it firmly. Clone sizes are given selectively: once, few, many, or a class where the clone is expanded.

>TRBV6-2/TRBV6-3|TRBJ2-5|TRBD2|many
TGTGCCAGCCGGCCTGCAGGGAGGGAAGAGACCCAGTACTTC
CASRPAGREETQYF
>TRBV12-3/TRBV12-4|TRBJ2-3|TRBD2|many
TGTGCCAGCAGAACTAGCGGGGCCCCCGATACGCAGTATTTT
CASRTSGAPDTQYF
>TRBV7-3|TRBJ2-7|NA|many
TGTGCCAGCACCTCCCTCTGCGGGGTACCCTACGAGCAGTACTTC
CASTSLCGVPYEQYF
>TRBV12-3/TRBV12-4|TRBJ2-2|NA|many
TGTGCCAGCACAGGCCCATCCGGGGAGCTGTTTTTT
CASTGPSGELFF
>TRBV12-3/TRBV12-4|TRBJ1-1|NA|many
TGTGCCAGCAGCTTACATTTAGGGGGAGAGACTGAAGCTTTCTTT
CASSLHLGGETEAFF
>TRBV29-1|TRBJ2-7|TRBD2|NA
TGCAGCGTTGGACACGGGACTAGCGGGAGTGAGCAGTACTTC
CSVGHGTSGSEQYF
>TRBV19|TRBJ1-1|NA|many
TGTGCCAGTAGTAGGAAGGGAACCCCTGAAGCTTTCTTT
CASSRKGTPEAFF
>TRBV12-3/TRBV12-4|TRBJ1-5|NA|many
TGTGCCAGCAGTCCCAGGGGCGAGGATCAGCCCCAGCATTTT
CASSPRGEDQPQHF
>TRBV28|TRBJ2-7|NA|NA
TGTGCCAGCAGGGGGGGGCAGAGCTACGAGCAGTACTTC
CASRGGQSYEQYF
>TRBV7-2|TRBJ2-7|NA|many
TGTGCCAGCAGCTTGATTCGGTTACACGAGCAGTACTTC
CASSLIRLHEQYF
>TRBV6-2/TRBV6-3|TRBJ2-7|NA|NA
TGTGCCAGCAGTTACTTACCCTCCGGCGAGCAGTACTTC
CASSYLPSGEQYF
>TRBV3-1|TRBJ1-1|NA|many
TGTGCCAGCAGCCAACGGACAGTTAATGAAGCTTTCTTT
CASSQRTVNEAFF
>TRBV12-3/TRBV12-4|TRBJ2-7|NA|many
TGTGCCAGCAGTTTGAGCCACGAGCAGTACTTC
CASSLSHEQYF
>TRBV9|TRBJ2-7|TRBD1|many
TGTGCCAGCAGCGCAAGACAGGGAACCTACGAGCAGTACTTC
CASSARQGTYEQYF
>TRBV9|TRBJ2-2|NA|NA
TGTGCCAGCAGCGTGTCTAGGGGTCAGAACTCGAACACCGGGGAGCTGTTTTTT
CASSVSRGQNSNTGELFF
>TRBV18|TRBJ2-7|NA|many
TGTGCCAGCTCTCAACCGGGACGTCCCTACGAGCAGTACTTC
CASSQPGRPYEQYF
>TRBV15|TRBJ1-5|NA|NA
TGTGCCACCAGCAGAGATCGCAGCTATCAGCCCCAGCATTTT
CATSRDRSYQPQHF
>TRBV7-8|TRBJ2-4|NA|many
TGTGCCAGCAGCGACGGTGTACTTTCGATAGCCAAAAACATTCAGTACTTC
CASSDGVLSIAKNIQYF
>TRBV20-1|TRBJ1-1|NA|NA
TGCAGTGCCCCTATGGAGGGGACCCACACTGAAGCTTTCTTT
CSAPMEGTHTEAFF
>TRBV29-1|TRBJ1-2|NA|many
TGCAGCGTTGATATACACGGAGGCTATGGCTACACCTTC
CSVDIHGGYGYTF
>TRBV28|TRBJ2-7|NA|NA
TGTGCCAGCAGTGCGGCTAGCGCCCGCCTGGGCGAGCAGTACTTC
CASSAASARLGEQYF
>TRBV20-1|TRBJ2-2|TRBD1|NA
TGCAGTGCTTGGACAGGGGTGGACACCGGGGAGCTGTTTTTT
CSAWTGVDTGELFF